These 18 T cell receptor beta chains were sequenced from one sample in a study of OX40 agonist ivuxolimab in advanced cancers. Libraries were prepared by immunoSEQ multiplex PCR; TCRdb keeps only in-frame clonotypes and omits some of them. The sample yields 42,000 or so clones, approximately 78% seen once. The source was CD4+ or CD8+ T cells sorted from blood, collected in a trial of the OX40 agonist ivuxolimab. These receptors all come from an adult with an advanced solid tumor such as melanoma, head and neck, liver or kidney cancer.

This clone has only a few counts. This chain connects TRBV29-1 to TRBJ2-7; weak D call: TRBD1 (6 bases). CDR1 is SQVTM and CDR2 is ANQGSEA in the germline V gene. V lost 5 bases and J lost 6, with 11 bases in between. This CDR3 contains 11 residues. CDR3 bases: TGCAGCGTTTCCAGGGGCGGCGAGCAGTACTTC. Protein: CSVSRGGEQYF.

The rearrangement joins TRBV2 to TRBJ2-2; D unresolved. Germline V gene data show CDR1 as SNHLY and CDR2 as FYNNEI. The CDR3 totals 14 residues. V was clipped by 9 bases and J by 4 bases, with 15 bases between them. The CDR3 region has the DNA TGTGCCAGGAAAAATCCGCGTTCCACCGGGGAGCTGTTTTTT. Protein product: CARKNPRSTGELFF.

This chain links TRBV20-1 with TRBJ2-1; no firm D call. The CDR3 has 11 residues. Between the trimmed V and J ends, which lost 4 bases and 7 bases, there was a span of 8 bases. Germline V lookup: CDR1 DFQATT, CDR2 SNEGSKA (reference sequence). CDR3 bases: TGCAGTGCTAAGCGCCAGAATGAGCAGTTCTTC. This encodes CSAKRQNEQFF.

There are a few counts of this clone. This rearrangement joins TRBV4-1 to TRBJ2-7; no clear D gene. The V gene's germline CDR1 is MGHRA and CDR2 YSYEKL. The CDR3 has 14 residues. V lost 4 bases and J 3 bases, leaving 13 bases between the germline ends. The CDR3 nucleotides read TGCGCCAGCAGCCGCCAACAGAGAAACTACGAGCAGTACTTC. Translating gives CASSRQQRNYEQYF.

The J gene is TRBJ2-3, the V gene TRBV5-1, with 12 bases aligning to TRBD2. The V and J ends lost 4 bases and 2 bases, in that order; junction bases with no gene match: 14. Looked up from germline, CDR1 is SGHRS and CDR2 is YFSETQ. The CDR3 contains 19 residues. The CDR3 region has the DNA TGCGCCAGCAGCCCCAACGGACTAGCGGGAACAACATTCACAGATACGCAGTATTTT. The encoded protein is CASSPNGLAGTTFTDTQYF. Drawing the rest from reference TRBV5-1 and TRBJ2-3, the complete variable domain is KAGVTQTPRYLIKTRGQQVTLSCSPISGHRSVSWYQQTPGQGLQFLFEYFSETQRNKGNFPGRFSGRQFSNSRSEMNVSTLELGDSALYLCASSPNGLAGTTFTDTQYFGPGTRLTVL.

The J gene is TRBJ2-2, the V gene TRBV6-6; 9 bases are shared with TRBD1. In germline, CDR1 is MNHNY, CDR2 SVGAGI (reference sequence). The CDR3 covers 13 residues. V lost 6 bases and J lost 8; bases outside the gene matches: 4. Written as DNA, the CDR3 is TGTGCCAGCAGACAGGGGGCAGGAGGGGAGCTGTTTTTT. Translating it yields CASRQGAGGELFF.

For this clone: One end of the junction is discordant with germline, which a read error may explain. V and J are TRBV4-2 and TRBJ1-1; 7 nucleotides agree with TRBD1. The V gene's germline CDR1 is LGHNA and CDR2 YNFKEQ. The CDR3 has 15 amino acids. The CDR3 here is CASSQENSGRWGRGF. In nucleotides, the CDR3 is TGTGCCAGCAGCCAAGAAAACTCTGGTCGCTGGGGCAGGGGGTTT.

The chain links TRBV10-2 to TRBJ2-3; D gene uncertain. Germline V gene data show CDR1 as WSHSY and CDR2 as SAAADI. V lost 3 bases, J lost 1 base, and 8 bases lay in between. The CDR3 totals 14 residues. CDR3 sequence: CASSDLTGTDTQYF. The CDR3 nucleotides read TGCGCCAGCAGTGATTTGACGGGCACAGATACGCAGTATTTT.

This clone was seen a single time. V and J are TRBV27 and TRBJ2-7; a weak D match, TRBD1 (6 bases). Deletions cut 0 bases from V and 7 bases from J, with 10 bases between. Per germline, CDR1 MNHEY and CDR2 SMNVEV (reference sequence). This CDR3 is built from 13 residues. The CDR3 here is CASSLSRQGEQYF. The CDR3 DNA reads as TGTGCCAGCAGTTTATCGAGGCAGGGGGAGCAGTACTTC.

This clone has a single count. V gene TRBV7-8 combines with J gene TRBJ1-1; D is ambiguous. Germline V CDR1 and CDR2: SGHVS, FQNEAQ. This CDR3 is built from 13 residues. V lost 0 bases, J lost 1 base, and 3 bases lay in between. The CDR3: CASSLAENTEAFF. DNA for the CDR3: TGTGCCAGCAGCTTAGCGGAGAACACTGAAGCTTTCTTT. The whole variable domain, filled in from reference TRBV7-8 and TRBJ1-1, reads GAGVSQSPRYKVAKRGQDVALRCDPISGHVSLFWYQQALGQGPEFLTYFQNEAQLDKSGLPSDRFFAERPEGSVSTLKIQRTQQEDSAVYLCASSLAENTEAFFGQGTRLTVV.

The chain is built from TRBV28 and TRBJ1-2, with a weak D call TRBD1 (6 bases). V lost 7 bases, J lost 5 bases, and 11 bases lay in between. Germline CDR1 and CDR2: MDHEN and SYDVKM. CDR3 length equals 12 residues. CDR3 loop: CASNLQGYGYTF. In nucleotides, the CDR3 is TGTGCCAGCAACCTCCAGGGGTATGGCTACACCTTC.

J is TRBJ2-7 and V is TRBV7-2; D perhaps matches TRBD1 (7 bases). CDR3 size: 14 residues. Germline loops: CDR1 SGHTA, CDR2 FQGNSA. V lost 5 bases, J lost 3 bases, and 14 bases lay in between. Written as DNA, the CDR3 is TGTGCCAGCAGCCGTGCGGGACAGATCTACGAGCAGTACTTC. Translation gives CASSRAGQIYEQYF. Combining the CDR3 with reference TRBV7-2 and TRBJ2-7 gives the whole variable domain GAGVSQSPSNKVTEKGKDVELRCDPISGHTALYWYRQSLGQGLEFLIYFQGNSAPDKSGLPSDRFSAERTGGSVSTLTIQRTQQEDSAVYLCASSRAGQIYEQYFGPGTRLTVT.

This clone was counted between two and nine times. V gene TRBV5-1 combines with J gene TRBJ2-7; 9 nucleotides agree with TRBD1. Germline trimming cut 4 bases from V and 0 bases from J; bases unmatched to any gene: 11. CDR3 size: 17 residues. The germline V gene has CDR1 SGHRS and CDR2 YFSETQ. The CDR3 region is CASSPVPGQGGSYEQYF. The CDR3 DNA follows: TGCGCCAGCAGCCCCGTCCCGGGACAGGGAGGCTCCTACGAGCAGTACTTC. Drawing the rest from reference TRBV5-1 and TRBJ2-7, the complete variable domain is KAGVTQTPRYLIKTRGQQVTLSCSPISGHRSVSWYQQTPGQGLQFLFEYFSETQRNKGNFPGRFSGRQFSNSRSEMNVSTLELGDSALYLCASSPVPGQGGSYEQYFGPGTRLTVT.

This clone showed up just once. The chain carries TRBV2 and TRBJ1-1, with D hard to call. The CDR3 loop spans 13 amino acids. CDR1 is SNHLY and CDR2 is FYNNEI in the germline V gene. V was cut by 7 bases and J by 7 bases, with 16 bases left in between. The CDR3 nucleotides read TGTGCCAGCAAGACGAGGCGGGATGGTGAAGCTTTCTTT. The encoded protein is CASKTRRDGEAFF.

The chain carries TRBV30 and TRBJ1-3; D is uncertain. With 0 bases removed from V and 4 bases from J, the gap between germline ends came to 7 bases. Germline CDR1 reads GTSNPN; CDR2 reads SVGIG (reference sequence). This CDR3 spans 13 amino acids. The CDR3 is CAWSVTAGNTIYF. Written as DNA, the CDR3 is TGTGCCTGGAGTGTTACAGCGGGAAACACCATATATTTT.

The chain has TRBV5-8 and TRBJ2-5, with a possible D match to TRBD1 (6 bases). CDR3 size: 14 residues. Germline-derived CDR1 and CDR2 are SGHTS and YDEGEE. V lost 2 bases and J lost 5, with 13 bases in between. The DNA for the CDR3 is TGTGCCAGCAGCTTACAGGGTACGGGGGAGACCCAGTACTTC. Residues: CASSLQGTGETQYF.

This chain links TRBV4-1 with TRBJ2-3; 7 nucleotides agree with TRBD1. The CDR3 runs 17 residues. The germline CDR1 and CDR2 sequences are MGHRA and YSYEKL. V lost 4 bases, J lost 6 bases, and 16 bases stayed unmatched. CDR3 bases: TGCGCCAGCAGCCCCCTATCCGGGACAGAGATCGTGGATACGCAGTATTTT. It translates to CASSPLSGTEIVDTQYF.

This clone was seen a few times. CDR3 loop: CASTRQGTFYGYTF. The DNA for the CDR3 is TGTGCCAGTACCAGACAGGGGACGTTCTATGGCTACACCTTC. This chain joins TRBV19 and TRBJ1-2; 8 bases agree with TRBD1. Germline-derived CDR1 and CDR2 are LNHDA and SQIVND (reference sequence). V trimming: 7 bases; J trimming: 4 bases; junction bases outside the gene matches: 8. CDR3 length: 14 amino acids.